Listed here are 9 T cell receptor beta chains from one sample, sequenced in a study of T cells in Graves' hyperthyroidism and ophthalmopathy. The CDR3 regions of TCR beta were amplified from RNA transcripts. HTBI primers were used for first-round RT-PCR of the TCR CDR3. In TCRdb, the multiplex PCR reads were re-called with MiXCR into one record per CDR3 protein. The data contain hundreds of thousands of distinct CDR3 sequences, approximately 14% of them singletons. Sequenced material: blood. The source is a man aged 18 to 30 with Graves' ophthalmopathy.

This clonotype was seen at least ten times. The CDR3 region is CASSEAQGGNQPQHF. The CDR3, as DNA: TGTGCCAGCAGTGAAGCGCAAGGGGGTAATCAGCCCCAGCATTTT. This chain joins TRBV2 and TRBJ1-5; D is perhaps TRBD1 (6 bases). There are 15 residues in the CDR3. The germline V gene has CDR1 SNHLY and CDR2 FYNNEI. Trimming removed 0 bases from V and 4 bases from J, with 10 bases in between. Variable domain in full (rest from reference TRBV2 and TRBJ1-5): EPEVTQTPSHQVTQMGQEVILRCVPISNHLYFYWYRQILGQKVEFLVSFYNNEISEKSEIFDDQFSVERPDGSNFTLKIRSTKLEDSAMYFCASSEAQGGNQPQHFGDGTRLSIL.

This clonotype occurred many times. V gene TRBV5-1 combines with J gene TRBJ1-1; no clear D. Germline assignment: CDR1 SGHRS and CDR2 YFSETQ. The ends were cut back, 0 bases at V and 11 bases at J, with 8 bases in the middle. The CDR3 extends over 11 amino acids. Here the CDR3 reads CASSLGDEAFF. The CDR3 DNA sequence: TGCGCCAGCAGCTTGGGCGATGAGGCTTTCTTT.

This clonotype was seen repeatedly, ten times or more. This chain uses TRBV6-1 with TRBJ2-2; 8 bases map to TRBD1. The CDR3 has 14 residues. CDR1 and CDR2 (germline): MNHNS, SASEGT. V trimming: 4 bases; J trimming: 6 bases; junction bases outside the gene matches: 4. The CDR3 reads CASSGQGWPGELFF. DNA of the CDR3: TGTGCCAGCAGTGGACAGGGGTGGCCCGGGGAGCTGTTTTTT.

This clonotype has ten or more counts. The rearrangement links TRBV28 to TRBJ1-5; tentatively, D is TRBD1 (5 bases). Germline V gives CDR1 MDHEN, CDR2 SYDVKM. V shed 1 base and J shed 4 bases, with 17 bases lying between them. CDR3 size: 17 residues. CDR3 loop: CASSLYPGSEVNQPQHF. CDR3 in DNA: TGTGCCAGCAGTTTATATCCAGGGTCAGAGGTAAATCAGCCCCAGCATTTT.

This clonotype was detected many times. The rearrangement links TRBV20-1 to TRBJ1-2; 7 nucleotides line up with TRBD1. The CDR3 is made up of 13 amino acids. Germline CDR1 reads DFQATT; CDR2 reads SNEGSKA (reference sequence). Trimming cost V 5 bases and J 0 bases; bases outside gene matches: 3. As DNA, the CDR3 is TGCAGTGCTCGGGACAGCTCTAACTATGGCTACACCTTC. Its protein is CSARDSSNYGYTF.

This clonotype was picked up a small number of times. The chain employs TRBV5-1 and TRBJ2-5; TRBD1 agrees at 10 bases. The CDR3 spans 17 residues. CDR1 is SGHRS, CDR2 YFSETQ, per germline. The V gene end was trimmed by 0 bases and the J gene end by 4 bases; junction bases not matched to a gene: 9. Here the CDR3 reads CASSLADRGRGGETQYF. The CDR3 DNA reads as TGCGCCAGCAGCTTGGCCGACAGGGGGCGCGGAGGAGAGACCCAGTACTTC.

The chain recombines TRBV19 with TRBJ2-7, with D tentatively TRBD2 (5 bases). The CDR3 extends over 16 amino acids. The V end lost 5 bases, the J end lost 0 bases, and 17 bases lay between the germline ends. The germline V gene encodes CDR1 LNHDA and CDR2 SQIVND (reference sequence). The CDR3 here is CASSPGGRVSSYEQYF. The CDR3 DNA reads as TGTGCCAGTAGTCCCGGAGGTCGGGTGAGCTCCTACGAGCAGTACTTC. Filled out from reference TRBV19 and TRBJ2-7, the complete variable domain reads DGGITQSPKYLFRKEGQNVTLSCEQNLNHDAMYWYRQDPGQGLRLIYYSQIVNDFQKGDIAEGYSVSREKKESFPLTVTSAQKNPTAFYLCASSPGGRVSSYEQYFGPGTRLTVT.

This sequence joins TRBV24-1 and TRBJ2-1; TRBD2 agrees at 13 bases. The CDR3 is made up of 18 amino acids. Germline assignment: CDR1 KGHDR and CDR2 SFDVKD. After removal of 2 bases from V and 6 bases from J, the junction contained 9 bases not matched to a gene. The CDR3 loop reads CATSDSNRLAGGPNEQFF. The CDR3 DNA sequence: TGTGCCACCAGTGATTCCAACAGACTAGCGGGGGGACCCAATGAGCAGTTCTTC.

A few counts support this clonotype. The genes are TRBV6-5 and TRBJ1-1, with no clear D. The length of the CDR3 is 16 residues. Per the germline V gene, CDR1 is MNHEY and CDR2 is SVGAGI. The germline V and J ends were trimmed by 2 bases and 2 bases, with 15 bases remaining between them. The CDR3 nucleotides are TGTGCCAGCAGTTACCCATTAGGAGGGAGCAACACTGAAGCTTTCTTT. Translating it yields CASSYPLGGSNTEAFF.